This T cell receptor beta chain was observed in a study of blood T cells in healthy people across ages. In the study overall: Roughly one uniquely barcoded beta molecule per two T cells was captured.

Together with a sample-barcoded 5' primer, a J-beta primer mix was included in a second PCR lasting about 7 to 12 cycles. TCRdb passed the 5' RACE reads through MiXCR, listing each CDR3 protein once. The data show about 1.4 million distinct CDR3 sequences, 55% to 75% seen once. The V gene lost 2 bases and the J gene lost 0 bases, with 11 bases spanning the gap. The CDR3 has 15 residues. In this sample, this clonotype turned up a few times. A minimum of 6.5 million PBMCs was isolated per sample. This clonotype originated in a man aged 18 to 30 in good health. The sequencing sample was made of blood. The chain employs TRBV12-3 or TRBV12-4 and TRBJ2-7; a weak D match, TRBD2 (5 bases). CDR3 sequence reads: CASSLFLGSSYEQYF. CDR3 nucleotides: TGTGCCAGCAGTTTATTCTTGGGGAGCTCCTACGAGCAGTACTTC.